Each of the 25 T cell receptor beta chains below was sequenced from the same sample in a study of CD8+CD57+ T cells in acquired aplastic anemia. The template used for profiling TCR beta VDJ and CDR3 was genomic DNA. TCRdb reanalysed the reads using MiXCR and keeps one entry per CDR3 protein. The repertoire includes 200,000 or so distinct CDR3 sequences, 64% of them detected once, and 46% sits in the top ten. The sequenced sample was sorted CD4+, CD8+, or CD8+CD57+ T cells (not recorded which) from PBMCs. The origin of the receptors is a human donor with severe aplastic anemia or a healthy control (not recorded which).

V and J are TRBV2 and TRBJ1-5; D call uncertain. Germline CDR1 reads SNHLY; CDR2 reads FYNNEI. V dropped 8 bases and J dropped 4 bases, with 12 bases sitting between them. This CDR3 is 13 amino acids long. CDR3 nucleotide sequence: TGTGCCAGCGGACGGACTGAGAATCAGCCCCAGCATTTT. Its translation: CASGRTENQPQHF.

The chain employs TRBV11-1 and TRBJ1-4; possibly TRBD1 for D (5 bases). V was pared by 5 bases and J by 3 bases, with 13 bases between. This CDR3 contains 15 residues. Germline V CDR1 and CDR2: SGHAT, FQDESV (reference sequence). The CDR3 nucleotides read TGTGCCAGCAGCACGGTGCAGGGATCTAATGAAAAACTGTTTTTT. Translated: CASSTVQGSNEKLFF.

The gene calls are TRBV7-2 and TRBJ1-5; the D gene is possibly TRBD1 (5 bases). Germline V gene sequence: CDR1 SGHTA, CDR2 FQGNSA. The V gene lost 5 bases and the J gene lost 2 bases, with 13 bases spanning the gap. This CDR3 is 15 amino acids long. CDR3 loop: CASSPSGGGNQPQHF. DNA of the CDR3: TGTGCCAGCAGCCCGAGTGGGGGGGGCAATCAGCCCCAGCATTTT. Full variable domain (remainder filled in from reference TRBV7-2 and TRBJ1-5): GAGVSQSPSNKVTEKGKDVELRCDPISGHTALYWYRQSLGQGLEFLIYFQGNSAPDKSGLPSDRFSAERTGGSVSTLTIQRTQQEDSAVYLCASSPSGGGNQPQHFGDGTRLSIL.

The chain recombines TRBV19 with TRBJ1-1; the D is unclear. This CDR3 is built from 14 residues. CDR1 is LNHDA and CDR2 is SQIVND in the germline V gene (reference sequence). The V end lost 7 bases, the J end lost 0 bases, and 12 bases lay between the germline ends. For the CDR3, the DNA is TGTGCCAGTACTTTCGGGGATCTGAACACTGAAGCTTTCTTT. Its translation is CASTFGDLNTEAFF.

Ten or more counts support this clonotype. V and J are TRBV15 and TRBJ2-7, with D possibly being TRBD1 (6 bases). Per the germline V gene, CDR1 is LNHNV and CDR2 is YYDKDF (reference sequence). The CDR3 extends over 13 amino acids. Trimming removed 1 base from V and 6 bases from J, with 10 bases in between. The CDR3 loop reads CATSRGTVREQYF. As DNA, the CDR3 is TGTGCCACCAGCAGAGGGACAGTACGCGAGCAGTACTTC.

The table lists this clonotype with a count of one. This rearrangement joins TRBV7-2 to TRBJ2-2; 9 bases line up with TRBD2. Unmatched junction bases numbered 8, after V lost 5 bases and J lost 4 bases. CDR1 and CDR2 (germline): SGHTA, FQGNSA. This CDR3 has 16 residues. CDR3 nucleotides: TGTGCCAGCAGCCGAGGCGGGGGGGCGGGCACCGGGGAGCTGTTTTTT. Translated, it gives CASSRGGGAGTGELFF.

This chain uses TRBV5-1 with TRBJ2-7; the D gene is possibly TRBD2 (6 bases). V was pared by 0 bases and J by 4 bases, with 14 bases between. The CDR3 length is 15 residues. CDR1 and CDR2 (germline): SGHRS, YFSETQ. CDR3 residues: CASSLARMAGYEQYF. The CDR3 DNA follows: TGCGCCAGCAGCTTGGCCAGGATGGCGGGATACGAGCAGTACTTC.

About this clonotype: This may come from a read error, since a much larger clone is one base off. V usage is TRBV10-1 and J usage is TRBJ1-2; D call uncertain. The CDR3 covers 10 residues. V dropped 6 bases and J dropped 7 bases, with 6 bases sitting between them. Germline loops: CDR1 WNHNN, CDR2 SYGVQD (reference sequence). The CDR3 nucleotides read TGCGCCAGCAGGGAAGGTGGCTACACCTTC. It specifies CASREGGYTF.

The rearrangement links TRBV7-3 to TRBJ1-1; D is ambiguous. V lost 3 bases and J 2 bases, leaving 10 bases between the germline ends. CDR1 and CDR2 from the germline V gene are SGHTA and FQGTGA. The CDR3 spans 14 residues. The CDR3 protein is CASSFPGLNTEAFF. The DNA for the CDR3 is TGTGCCAGCAGCTTTCCTGGACTCAACACTGAAGCTTTCTTT.

The rearrangement links TRBV9 to TRBJ1-2; D gene unclear. The length of the CDR3 is 11 residues. Germline V gives CDR1 SGDLS, CDR2 YYNGEE. V shed 4 bases and J shed 3 bases, with 4 bases lying between them. For the CDR3, the DNA is TGTGCCAGCAGCACATACTATGGCTACACCTTC. Translated: CASSTYYGYTF.

The genes are TRBV7-8 and TRBJ2-7; D is undetermined. V was shortened by 1 base and J by 2 bases, with 12 bases between the two germline ends. Germline loops: CDR1 SGHVS, CDR2 FQNEAQ. This CDR3 spans 15 amino acids. CDR3 coding DNA: TGTGCCAGCAGCTTAGATCAGCGCCGTGCCTACGAGCAGTACTTC. It yields the protein CASSLDQRRAYEQYF.

This chain links TRBV7-9 with TRBJ2-7; unclear D gene. Germline assignment: CDR1 SEHNR and CDR2 FQNEAQ (reference sequence). The ends were cut back, 6 bases at V and 7 bases at J, with 13 bases in the middle. There are 12 residues in the CDR3. CDR3 bases: TGTGCCAGCAGGGCTGACGCTCGAGAGCAGTACTTC. This gives the protein CASRADAREQYF.

The rearrangement uses TRBV4-1 and TRBJ2-1; D not certain. The V gene lost 6 bases and the J gene lost 5 bases, with 14 bases spanning the gap. The V gene's germline CDR1 is MGHRA and CDR2 YSYEKL. The CDR3 is 14 residues long. The CDR3, as DNA: TGCGCCAGCAGGCCCCTAGGGCCCCACAATGAGCAGTTCTTC. Residues: CASRPLGPHNEQFF.

V gene TRBV2 combines with J gene TRBJ2-2; D is unresolved. CDR1 is SNHLY, CDR2 FYNNEI, per germline. The V end lost 5 bases, the J end lost 7 bases, and 8 bases lay between the germline ends. This CDR3 contains 12 residues. The CDR3 nucleotides are TGTGCCAGCAGTTTCAAGGGCGGGGAGCTGTTTTTT. Translation gives CASSFKGGELFF.

V usage is TRBV6-5 and J usage is TRBJ1-3, with a weak D call TRBD1 (6 bases). The CDR3 runs 16 residues. V lost 5 bases and J lost 2, with 16 bases in between. CDR1 is MNHEY and CDR2 is SVGAGI in the germline V gene. CDR3 nucleotide sequence: TGTGCCAGCAGTGAATCCCTAACAGGGACTGGAAACACCATATATTTT. This gives the protein CASSESLTGTGNTIYF.

The chain is built from TRBV7-2 and TRBJ1-4; 7 bases are shared with TRBD1. Germline CDR1 SGHTA, CDR2 FQGNSA. The CDR3 contains 14 residues. V shed 3 bases and J 7 bases; nucleotides not matched to a gene: 5. The CDR3, as DNA: TGTGCCAGCAGCTTGACAGGGTTTCGTGAAAAACTGTTTTTT. The encoded protein is CASSLTGFREKLFF.

This clonotype was observed many times. This chain connects TRBV7-9 to TRBJ1-5; D is perhaps TRBD1 (5 bases). Germline CDR1 reads SEHNR; CDR2 reads FQNEAQ (reference sequence). This CDR3 is built from 13 residues. V dropped 4 bases and J dropped 6 bases, with 10 bases sitting between them. The CDR3 protein is CASSSGPGQPQHF. For the CDR3, the DNA is TGTGCCAGCAGCTCGGGGCCGGGTCAGCCCCAGCATTTT.

The V call is TRBV25-1, the J call TRBJ2-1; D could derive from TRBD1 or TRBD2 (5 bases each). This CDR3 has 17 amino acids. Between the trimmed V and J ends, which lost 2 bases and 6 bases, there was a span of 20 bases. Germline CDR1 and CDR2: MGHDK and SYGVNS. The CDR3 loop is CASSETDREGPSNEQFF. The CDR3 coding sequence is TGTGCCAGCAGTGAAACTGATCGTGAGGGGCCTTCCAATGAGCAGTTCTTC.

This clonotype was detected once. V and J are TRBV12-3 or TRBV12-4 and TRBJ1-4; the D is unclear. This CDR3 region has 14 residues. The V end was cut by 3 bases, the J end by 3 bases, with 8 bases between. CDR3 sequence reads: CASSLQGPNEKLFF. The CDR3 nucleotides are TGTGCCAGCAGTTTGCAAGGGCCTAATGAAAAACTGTTTTTT.

There are a few counts of this clonotype. The gene calls are TRBV7-8 and TRBJ2-7; D uncertain. CDR3 length equals 12 residues. The germline gives CDR1 SGHVS, CDR2 FQNEAQ. V was clipped by 5 bases and J by 5 bases, with 10 bases between them. CDR3 in amino acids: CASSLGHHEQYF. Written as DNA, the CDR3 is TGTGCCAGCAGCCTGGGCCACCACGAGCAGTACTTC.

The chain has TRBV25-1 and TRBJ1-4; TRBD1 matches at 10 bases. The V and J ends lost 2 bases and 7 bases, in that order; junction bases with no gene match: 1. The CDR3 consists of 14 residues. CDR1 is MGHDK, CDR2 SYGVNS, per germline. This CDR3 reads CASSEDRGLEKLFF. DNA for the CDR3: TGTGCCAGCAGTGAAGACAGGGGGCTTGAAAAACTGTTTTTT.

The chain has TRBV14 and TRBJ2-3; the match to TRBD2 covers 12 bases. The CDR3 sequence is 18 residues long. J lost 4 bases, V lost 6 bases, and 14 bases had no gene match. Germline CDR1 and CDR2: SGHDN and FVKESK. CDR3: CASSYEEVLAGGPDTQYF. The DNA of the CDR3 is TGTGCCAGCAGTTACGAGGAGGTCCTAGCGGGGGGGCCAGATACGCAGTATTTT.

This clonotype was observed many times. A much larger clonotype is one base distant, so this may be a read error. The CDR3 loop reads CATNMRTANEKLFF. In DNA, the CDR3 is TGTGCCACCAACATGAGGACGGCTAATGAAAAACTGTTTTTT. V is TRBV15 and J is TRBJ1-4; no reliable D call. Per the germline V gene, CDR1 is LNHNV and CDR2 is YYDKDF (reference sequence). V lost 7 bases and J 3 bases, leaving 12 bases between the germline ends. This CDR3 is built from 14 residues.

V is TRBV29-1 and J is TRBJ2-7; 9 nucleotides match TRBD1. The trim removed 3 bases at V and 3 bases at J, leaving 0 bases unmatched. The CDR3 contains 12 residues. The germline gives CDR1 SQVTM, CDR2 ANQGSEA. CDR3 loop: CSVETGGYEQYF. In DNA form, the CDR3 reads TGCAGCGTTGAGACAGGGGGCTACGAGCAGTACTTC.

The genes are TRBV19 and TRBJ1-6; the D gene is possibly TRBD1 (5 bases). This CDR3 has 13 amino acids. The germline V gene has CDR1 LNHDA and CDR2 SQIVND (reference sequence). V was cut by 10 bases and J by 9 bases, with 16 bases left in between. The CDR3, as DNA: TGTGCCACCGCCATAAGTGGGGGTTCACCCCTCCACTTT. As protein: CATAISGGSPLHF.